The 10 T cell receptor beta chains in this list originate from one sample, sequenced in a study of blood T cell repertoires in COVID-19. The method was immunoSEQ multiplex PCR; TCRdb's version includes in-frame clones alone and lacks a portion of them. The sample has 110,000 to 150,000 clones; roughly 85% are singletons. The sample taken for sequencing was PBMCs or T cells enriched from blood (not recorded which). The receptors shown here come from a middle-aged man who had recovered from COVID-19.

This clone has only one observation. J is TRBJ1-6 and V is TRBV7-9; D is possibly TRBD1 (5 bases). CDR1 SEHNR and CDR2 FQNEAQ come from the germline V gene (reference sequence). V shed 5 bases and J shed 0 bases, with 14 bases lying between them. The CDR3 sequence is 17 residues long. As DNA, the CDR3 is TGTGCCAGCAGCCCGGGACTTCTCGGCTCCTATAATTCACCCCTCCACTTT. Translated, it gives CASSPGLLGSYNSPLHF.

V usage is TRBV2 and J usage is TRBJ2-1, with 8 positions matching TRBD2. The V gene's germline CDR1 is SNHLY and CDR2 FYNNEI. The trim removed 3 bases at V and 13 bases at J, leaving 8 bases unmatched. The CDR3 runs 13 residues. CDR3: CASSDGSGVSQFF. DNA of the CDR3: TGTGCCAGCAGTGACGGTAGCGGGGTCTCCCAGTTCTTC.

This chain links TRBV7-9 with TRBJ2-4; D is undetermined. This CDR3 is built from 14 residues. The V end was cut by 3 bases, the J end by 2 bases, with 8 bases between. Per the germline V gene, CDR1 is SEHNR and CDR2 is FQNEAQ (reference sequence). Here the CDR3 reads CASSLQESKNIQYF. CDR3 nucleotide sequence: TGTGCCAGCAGCTTGCAGGAATCCAAAAACATTCAGTACTTC.

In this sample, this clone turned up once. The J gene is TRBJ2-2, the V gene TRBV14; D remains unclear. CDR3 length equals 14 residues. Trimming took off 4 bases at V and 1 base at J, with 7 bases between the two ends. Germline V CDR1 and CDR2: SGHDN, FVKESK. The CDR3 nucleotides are TGTGCCAGCAGCCGCGCTCTGAACACCGGGGAGCTGTTTTTT. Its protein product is CASSRALNTGELFF.

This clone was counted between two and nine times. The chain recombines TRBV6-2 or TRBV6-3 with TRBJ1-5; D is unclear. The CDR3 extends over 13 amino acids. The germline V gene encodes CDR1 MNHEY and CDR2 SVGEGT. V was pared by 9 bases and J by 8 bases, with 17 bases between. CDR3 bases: TGTGCCAGTACCCCTCAGGTAATCAAGCCCCAGCATTTT. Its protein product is CASTPQVIKPQHF.

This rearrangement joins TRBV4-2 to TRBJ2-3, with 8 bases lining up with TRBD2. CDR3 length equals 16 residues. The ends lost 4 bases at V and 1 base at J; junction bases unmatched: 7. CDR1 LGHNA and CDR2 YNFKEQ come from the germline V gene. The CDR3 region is CASSPLLGGGTDTQYF. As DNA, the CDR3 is TGTGCCAGCAGCCCCCTGCTCGGGGGGGGCACAGATACGCAGTATTTT.

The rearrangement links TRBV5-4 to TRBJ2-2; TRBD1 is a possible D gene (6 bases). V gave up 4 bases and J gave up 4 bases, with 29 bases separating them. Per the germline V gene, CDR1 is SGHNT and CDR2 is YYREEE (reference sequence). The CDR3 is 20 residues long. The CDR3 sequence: CASSNVTVGAAIRGTGELFF. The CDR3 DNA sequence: TGTGCCAGCAGCAATGTAACAGTGGGGGCGGCGATCAGAGGCACCGGGGAGCTGTTTTTT.

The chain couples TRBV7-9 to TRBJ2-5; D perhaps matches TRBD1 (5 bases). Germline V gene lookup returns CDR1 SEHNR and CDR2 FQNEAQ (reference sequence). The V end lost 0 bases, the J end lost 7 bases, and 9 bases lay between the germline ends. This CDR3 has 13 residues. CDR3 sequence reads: CASSLARTGTQYF. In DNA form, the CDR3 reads TGTGCCAGCAGCTTAGCCCGAACAGGGACCCAGTACTTC.

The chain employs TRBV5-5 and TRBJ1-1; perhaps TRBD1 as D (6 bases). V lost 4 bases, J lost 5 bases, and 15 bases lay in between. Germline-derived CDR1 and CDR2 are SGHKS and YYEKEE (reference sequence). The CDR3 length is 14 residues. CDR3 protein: CASSLPGGATEAFF. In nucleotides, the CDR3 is TGTGCCAGCAGCCTCCCGGGGGGGGCGACTGAAGCTTTCTTT.

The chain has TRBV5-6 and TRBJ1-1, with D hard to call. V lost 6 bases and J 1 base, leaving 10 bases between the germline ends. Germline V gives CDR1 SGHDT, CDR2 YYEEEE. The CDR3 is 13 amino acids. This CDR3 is CASNPGPNTEAFF. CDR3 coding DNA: TGTGCCAGCAACCCTGGGCCGAACACTGAAGCTTTCTTT.